Reported below is one T cell receptor beta chain. Its cognate antigen has yet to be identified. No much larger clone is present one base from it, and per-base qualities are unavailable. The High Capacity cDNA Reverse Transcription Kit was used to reverse transcribe all of the isolated RNA, meaning that expressed TCRB transcripts were what got sequenced. Deep immunoSEQ sequencing was applied to naive, central memory and regulatory T cell samples, giving an average of around 4 million total reads per sample. After sorted cells were lysed in RLT buffer, RNA was extracted with DNase-treated RNeasy Micro or Mini kits, with the choice depending on cell number. Each cell subset was processed on its own to prevent cross-contamination, while patient and healthy donor samples were processed together. The immunoSEQ multiplex PCR was used to amplify TCRB sequences from cDNA, yielding 87-bp fragments that span the CDR3 region. The amplicons were sequenced using the Illumina HiSeq platform. For the original study's pipeline: Synthetic template baselines were used to correct PCR bias computationally, reads within Hamming distance 2 were collapsed, and singletons that could not be merged were discarded. Reads were aligned to IMGT to assign V, D and J genes, CDR3 length, and insertions or deletions at six rearrangement sites. Within each subset, clonotype counts were normalized to the number of sorted cells before true diversity and Gini coefficients were calculated with the tcR R package. The overlap coefficient, calculated on TCRB nucleotide sequences, was used to quantify repertoire sharing. TCRdb took this table from immuneACCESS and kept in-frame rearrangements with V and J called. Such tables lack part of the clones; where checked against another copy, unresolved V genes explain under half of the gap, and the rest is unexplained. D and trimming come from the DNA, and the V and J calls and clone size come from that table. The sample profile shows about 160,000 clones; approximately 9% of them were found once. Approximately 0.56% of the sample comes from the top ten.

The sample belongs to a study of beta chain features in type 1 diabetes (dated by TCRdb to between 2017 and 2018). Context from the whole study: Patients and healthy donors did not differ in mean age, gender distribution, total cell number or subset yield. Across all samples, about 110 million sorted cells were examined, and cell number per subset correlated strongly with RNA yield. In the study, TCRB repertoires of sorted circulating CD4+ T cell subsets from recently diagnosed type 1 diabetes patients were compared with those of matched healthy donors. Regulatory and stem cell-like memory subsets were obtained from only 8 patients and about 8 healthy donors, while naive and central memory subsets were obtained from all 30 or so donors. Findings and caveats that apply to the study as a whole: At VDJ recombination sites, patients with type 1 diabetes made fewer insertions and deleted more nucleotides, a pattern implying thymic rearrangement abnormalities. Naive, central memory and regulatory TCRB repertoires appeared to be more alike among patients than among healthy donors. Only small numbers of individuals were included in the HLA sub-analyses, which left unresolved whether HLA type had any influence on TCRB rearrangement. Sequencing cDNA rather than genomic DNA could over-represent highly expressing activated cells, although activation and CD3 levels did not differ between groups. Shorter templates might be favored by PCR, yet because patient and control samples were amplified and corrected together, any such skew would affect both groups equally. Type 1 diabetes patients showed a moderate but significant shortening of TCRB CDR3 length in all four CD4+ subsets.

Deletion took 5 bases off V and 2 bases off J, with a span of 6 bases between the germline ends. From its cysteine to its phenylalanine, the CDR3 spans 12 amino acids. Only CDR3 DNA is held: 36 bases, read in frame from base 1. In the germline V gene, CDR1 corresponds to MNHNS and CDR2 to SASEGT. From each donor, a single peripheral blood sample of 90 to 150 mL on average was drawn into heparinised tubes. A BD FACSAria II was used to sort naive, central memory, regulatory and stem cell-like memory CD4+ T cells with a panel that included CD45RO, CCR7, CD25, CD127, CD95 and CD27. Purity was above 95% for every sorted population. PBMCs were isolated immediately by Lymphoprep density gradient centrifugation and stained directly without culture. So that batch effects would be minimized, each experiment stained and sorted samples in pairs, pairing one healthy donor with one patient.

Recombination joined TRBV6-1 with TRBJ1-1; the D gene cannot be resolved reliably. The sample comprised central memory CD4+ T cells from blood. This sequence originates from a woman aged 18-35 years with type 1 diabetes. The DNA reads as follows: TGTGCCAGCAGTCCTCTAAACACTGAAGCTTTCTTT. Translated, it reads CASSPLNTEAFF.